The clone carrying this TCR beta chain was seen a single time. The CDR3 sequence is 13 residues long. Germline-derived CDR1 and CDR2 are DFQATT and SNEGSKA (reference sequence). V gave up 5 bases and J gave up 2 bases, with 13 bases separating them. Preparation of the unsorted libraries drew on 2 million PBMCs stored at -80 C. The data were obtained in a study of neurological immune-mediated disorders. In TCRdb, the 5' RACE reads were re-called with MiXCR into one record per CDR3 protein. The sample has about 120,000 distinct CDR3 sequences, about 3.4% seen once. The chain has TRBV20-1 and TRBJ2-7; possible D gene TRBD2, 6 bases. The receptor was isolated from a woman aged 25-40 years with multiple sclerosis. The sample taken for sequencing was PBMCs. CDR3 protein: CSAPGLEAYEQYF. CDR3 DNA: TGCAGTGCTCCGGGACTCGAAGCCTACGAGCAGTACTTC.